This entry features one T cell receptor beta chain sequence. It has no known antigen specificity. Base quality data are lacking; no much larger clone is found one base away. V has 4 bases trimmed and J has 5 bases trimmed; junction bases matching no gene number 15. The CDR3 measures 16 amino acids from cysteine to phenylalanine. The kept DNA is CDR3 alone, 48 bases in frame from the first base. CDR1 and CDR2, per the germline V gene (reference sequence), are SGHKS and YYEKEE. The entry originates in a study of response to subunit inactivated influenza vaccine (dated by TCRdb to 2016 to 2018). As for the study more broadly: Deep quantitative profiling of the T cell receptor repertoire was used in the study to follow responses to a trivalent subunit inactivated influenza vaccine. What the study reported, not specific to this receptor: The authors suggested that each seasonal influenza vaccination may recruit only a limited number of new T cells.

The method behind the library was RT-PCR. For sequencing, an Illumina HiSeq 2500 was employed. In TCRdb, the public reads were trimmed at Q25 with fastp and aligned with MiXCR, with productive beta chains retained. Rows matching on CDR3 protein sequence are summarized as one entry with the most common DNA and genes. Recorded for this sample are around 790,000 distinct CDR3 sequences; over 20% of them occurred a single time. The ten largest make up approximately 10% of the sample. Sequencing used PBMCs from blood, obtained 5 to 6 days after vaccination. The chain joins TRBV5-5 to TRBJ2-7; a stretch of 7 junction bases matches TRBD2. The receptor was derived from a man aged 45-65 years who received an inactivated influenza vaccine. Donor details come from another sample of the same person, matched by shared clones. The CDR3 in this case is CASSTPVGGMFDEQYF. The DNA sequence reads TGTGCCAGCAGCACCCCGGTCGGGGGGATGTTCGACGAGCAGTACTTC. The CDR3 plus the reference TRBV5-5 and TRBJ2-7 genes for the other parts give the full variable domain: DAGVTQSPTHLIKTRGQQVTLRCSPISGHKSVSWYQQVLGQGPQFIFQYYEKEERGRGNFPDRFSARQFPNYSSELNVNALLLGDSALYLCASSTPVGGMFDEQYFGPGTRLTVT.